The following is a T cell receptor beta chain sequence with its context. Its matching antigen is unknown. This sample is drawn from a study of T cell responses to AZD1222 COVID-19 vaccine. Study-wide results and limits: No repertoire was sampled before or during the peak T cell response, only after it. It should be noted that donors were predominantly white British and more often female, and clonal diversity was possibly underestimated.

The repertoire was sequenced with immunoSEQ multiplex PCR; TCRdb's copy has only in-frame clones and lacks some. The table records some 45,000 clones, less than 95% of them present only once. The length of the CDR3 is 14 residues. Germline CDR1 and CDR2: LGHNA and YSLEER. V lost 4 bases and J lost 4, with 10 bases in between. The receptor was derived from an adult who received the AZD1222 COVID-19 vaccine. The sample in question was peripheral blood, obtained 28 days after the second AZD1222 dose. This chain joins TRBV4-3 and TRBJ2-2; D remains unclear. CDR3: CASSPSWSTGELFF. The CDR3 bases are TGCGCCAGCAGCCCCAGTTGGAGCACCGGGGAGCTGTTTTTT.